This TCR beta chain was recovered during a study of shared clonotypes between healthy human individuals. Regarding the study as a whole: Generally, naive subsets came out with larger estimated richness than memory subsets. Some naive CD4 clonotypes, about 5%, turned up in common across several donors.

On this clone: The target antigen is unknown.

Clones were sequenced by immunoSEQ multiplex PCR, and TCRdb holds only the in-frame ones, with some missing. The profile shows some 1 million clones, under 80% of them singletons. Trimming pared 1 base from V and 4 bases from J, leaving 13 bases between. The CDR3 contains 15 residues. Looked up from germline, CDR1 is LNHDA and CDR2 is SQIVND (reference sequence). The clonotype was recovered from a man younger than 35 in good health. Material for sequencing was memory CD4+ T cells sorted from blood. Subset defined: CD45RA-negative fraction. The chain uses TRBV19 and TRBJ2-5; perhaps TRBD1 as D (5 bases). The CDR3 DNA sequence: TGTGCCAGTAGTATAGGCCAGGGCAACCGAGAGACCCAGTACTTC. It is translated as CASSIGQGNRETQYF.